These T cell receptor beta chains were read from a single sample in a study of blood T cells in healthy people across ages. TCRdb reprocessed the 5' RACE reads with MiXCR, giving one entry per CDR3 protein. The data show over 750,000 distinct CDR3 sequences, with roughly 25% seen just once and just under 9.5% held by the top ten. The data also belong to a second study, concerning T cells of mothers and their children.

The sequenced material came from blood. These receptors came from a boy aged 5-17 years in good health. Both conserved end residues are part of each CDR3. The D gene is left open where the match is weak. Clone size is shown for a subset of rows, as once, few, many or a class of expanded clone.

cdr3_nt,cdr3_aa,j_call,clone_size,v_call,d_call
TGTGCCAGCAGCTCACTTAGTTCAGAGGAGCGGGAGACCCAGTACTTC,CASSSLSSEERETQYF,TRBJ2-5,few,TRBV7-9,.
TGTGCCAGCAGTTCCCGACAGGAGAATCAGCCCCAGCATTTT,CASSSRQENQPQHF,TRBJ1-5,.,TRBV12-3/TRBV12-4,.
TGTGCCAGCAGTTTTGATCAGACAGGGCTAGAGACCCAGTACTTC,CASSFDQTGLETQYF,TRBJ2-5,.,TRBV28,TRBD1
TGTGCCAGCAGCCAGCGCCGGGACATGGATGGCTACACCTTC,CASSQRRDMDGYTF,TRBJ1-2,.,TRBV3-1,.
TGTGCCAGCAGTTTAATGGGGACGACTAATGAAAAACTGTTTTTT,CASSLMGTTNEKLFF,TRBJ1-4,few,TRBV27,.
TGTGCCAGCAGCCGGGACTCTGAAGAGACCCAGTACTTC,CASSRDSEETQYF,TRBJ2-5,few,TRBV12-3/TRBV12-4,.
TGTGCCAGCAGCCCAGTACGGAAGGTCTACAATGAGCAGTTCTTC,CASSPVRKVYNEQFF,TRBJ2-1,.,TRBV2,.
TGCAGCGCCGGGGGGCGGAATATGGATACGCAGTATTTT,CSAGGRNMDTQYF,TRBJ2-3,few,TRBV29-1,.
TGCGCCAGCAGCTTTGCAGAGAACACTGAAGCTTTCTTT,CASSFAENTEAFF,TRBJ1-1,.,TRBV5-1,.
TGTGCCAGCAGCTTAGTGTCGGGAGCGGGCCGCAATGAGCAGTTCTTC,CASSLVSGAGRNEQFF,TRBJ2-1,.,TRBV7-2,.
TGCGCCAGCACCTTAGGACGGTACAACGAGCAGTTCTTC,CASTLGRYNEQFF,TRBJ2-1,.,TRBV23-1,.
TGTGCCAGCGCACGGGAGGCGTCCTACAATGAGCAGTTCTTC,CASAREASYNEQFF,TRBJ2-1,.,TRBV25-1,TRBD2
TGTGCCAGCACGTACCAGTGGGGGGGCACTAATGAAAAACTGTTTTTT,CASTYQWGGTNEKLFF,TRBJ1-4,.,TRBV6-1,.
TGTGCCAGCAGTTACTCTTGGCTAGCGGGAAGGAATGAGCAGTTCTTC,CASSYSWLAGRNEQFF,TRBJ2-1,few,TRBV6-5,TRBD2
TGTGCCAGCACCATATTCAGCGTATACAATGAGCAGTTCTTC,CASTIFSVYNEQFF,TRBJ2-1,few,TRBV6-6,.
TGTGCCAGCAGTGGCCCCCGGGACAGGGTGACTGAGGAGACCCAGTACTTC,CASSGPRDRVTEETQYF,TRBJ2-5,.,TRBV2,TRBD1
TGTGCCAGCAGCCAAGGTGAGAGCTCCTACAATGAGCAGTTCTTC,CASSQGESSYNEQFF,TRBJ2-1,.,TRBV4-2,.
TGTGCCAGCAGCTTTAGGGGGGACTTGGACACCGGGGAGCTGTTTTTT,CASSFRGDLDTGELFF,TRBJ2-2,.,TRBV7-2,.
TGTGCCGACGAAGGGGGCGGTTATGGCTACACCTTC,CADEGGGYGYTF,TRBJ1-2,few,TRBV6-5,TRBD1
TGTGCCAGCAGCCCCGGACAGGGGGGGCCCTACAATGAGCAGTTCTTC,CASSPGQGGPYNEQFF,TRBJ2-1,.,TRBV7-2,TRBD1
TGCGCCAGCAGATTGTGGAACGGTGAAAAACTGTTTTTT,CASRLWNGEKLFF,TRBJ1-4,.,TRBV5-1,.
TGTGCCAGCAGCACCCCGGGACAGACCTCCTACGAGCAGTACTTC,CASSTPGQTSYEQYF,TRBJ2-7,few,TRBV5-6,TRBD1
TGTGCCAGCATCCCCCCGGGGGGGTTTAGGGAGACCCGGTACTTC,CASIPPGGFRETRYF,TRBJ2-5,.,TRBV5-4,TRBD2
TGCAGTGCTAGAGTTCCGGACAGTGGCTACACCTTC,CSARVPDSGYTF,TRBJ1-2,.,TRBV20-1,.
TGCGCCAGCAGCCCTGGGGTTGACTCCTACAATGAGCAGTTCTTC,CASSPGVDSYNEQFF,TRBJ2-1,few,TRBV4-3,.
TGCGCCAGCAGCTTGACTAGCCCGAACCCCAATGAGCAGTTCTTC,CASSLTSPNPNEQFF,TRBJ2-1,.,TRBV5-1,.
TGCAGCGCAGACAGGGGGGGCCCCGAGACCCAGTACTTC,CSADRGGPETQYF,TRBJ2-5,few,TRBV29-1,TRBD1
TGTGCCACCAGCAGCAAACAGGGGGACACAGATACGCAGTATTTT,CATSSKQGDTDTQYF,TRBJ2-3,few,TRBV15,TRBD1
TGCGCCAGCAGCCACGAGGACAGGGCGGAGACCCAGTACTTC,CASSHEDRAETQYF,TRBJ2-5,few,TRBV4-1,TRBD1
TGCAGCGCCGAGGGACTAGCGGATAGCTCCTACAATGAGCAGTTCTTC,CSAEGLADSSYNEQFF,TRBJ2-1,.,TRBV29-1,TRBD2
TGCGCCAGCAGCCAAACACTAGCGGGGGGACCTCCCCCCGCTGAGCAGTTCTTC,CASSQTLAGGPPPAEQFF,TRBJ2-1,few,TRBV4-1,TRBD2
TGTGCCAGCAGTTTAGCAATCGGACGGACAGGGTTGTCTGAAGCTTCCTTT,CASSLAIGRTGLSEASF,TRBJ1-1,.,TRBV12-3/TRBV12-4,TRBD1
TGTGCCATCAGTGACCCCGGGACTAGCGCGGACACCGGGGAGCTGTTTTTT,CAISDPGTSADTGELFF,TRBJ2-2,.,TRBV10-3,TRBD2
TGCAGTGCTAGAGATCTGGGCGGGAGAACGGATGAGCAGTTCTTC,CSARDLGGRTDEQFF,TRBJ2-1,.,TRBV20-1,TRBD2
TGCGCCAGCAGCCAAGACAGGCTAGCTCTTTACGAGCAGTACTTC,CASSQDRLALYEQYF,TRBJ2-7,.,TRBV4-1,.
TGTGCCAGCAATTCACAGGGGCTTGGCTACACCTTC,CASNSQGLGYTF,TRBJ1-2,once,TRBV6-6,TRBD1
TGCAGCGTCGTAATACAGGGGATCCAAGAGACCCAGTACTTC,CSVVIQGIQETQYF,TRBJ2-5,.,TRBV29-1,TRBD1
TGTGCTAGCAGCTCCCGACTAGCGGGGGAGACCCAGTACTTC,CASSSRLAGETQYF,TRBJ2-5,.,TRBV11-3,TRBD2
TGTGCCAGCAGTTTGACTAGCGGGAGGGTAACAGATACGCAGTATTTT,CASSLTSGRVTDTQYF,TRBJ2-3,few,TRBV28,TRBD2
TGCAGCGTTACTAAGGGACAGGTCCAACATGAGCAGTTCTTC,CSVTKGQVQHEQFF,TRBJ2-1,once,TRBV29-1,TRBD1
TGTGCCAGCAGTGAAGCGCTGACCGTCAATGAGCAGTTCTTC,CASSEALTVNEQFF,TRBJ2-1,.,TRBV2,.
TGTGCTAGTGGTTTGGGGGACAGCACAGATACGCAGTATTTT,CASGLGDSTDTQYF,TRBJ2-3,.,TRBV12-5,.
TGTGCCAGCAGTTTATCGGGGGCTCCCCAAGAGACCCAGTACTTC,CASSLSGAPQETQYF,TRBJ2-5,.,TRBV27,.
TGTGCTAGTGGTTATGTGACAGCCGCTGAAGCTTTCTTT,CASGYVTAAEAFF,TRBJ1-1,once,TRBV12-5,.
TGCGCCAGCAGCGACGCTAGCGGGAGAAGCGAGCAGTACTTC,CASSDASGRSEQYF,TRBJ2-7,.,TRBV5-1,TRBD2
TGCAGCGCCCTCCGTGGGGGTGACACCGGGGAGCTGTTTTTT,CSALRGGDTGELFF,TRBJ2-2,.,TRBV29-1,.
TGCAGCGTTGTCAGCCTTACCCTATACAATGAGCAGTTCTTC,CSVVSLTLYNEQFF,TRBJ2-1,few,TRBV29-1,.
TGTGCCAGCAGTAAGACAGGGGGCATGGACGAGCAGTACTTC,CASSKTGGMDEQYF,TRBJ2-7,few,TRBV14,TRBD1
TGTGCCAGCAGCTTGGGGCCCAGGGAGGTCAGCACAGATACGCAGTATTTT,CASSLGPREVSTDTQYF,TRBJ2-3,.,TRBV5-5,.
TGTGCCAGCAGCCAAGAGGGACAGGGCCACAATGAGCAGTTCTTC,CASSQEGQGHNEQFF,TRBJ2-1,few,TRBV4-2,TRBD1
TGTGCCAGCACGGGACGAGCCTACGAGCAGTACTTC,CASTGRAYEQYF,TRBJ2-7,.,TRBV6-5,.
TGTGCCAGCAGCTTCCCGAAGGCCTTGGGGGGCTTAGATGGCTACACCTTC,CASSFPKALGGLDGYTF,TRBJ1-2,.,TRBV7-9,.
TGCAGTGCTAGAGCAACAGGGAATGGGGCCGATACGCAGTATTTT,CSARATGNGADTQYF,TRBJ2-3,.,TRBV20-1,.
TGTGCCAGCAGCTCCCAGCGGGGACCATACAATGAGCAGTTCTTC,CASSSQRGPYNEQFF,TRBJ2-1,.,TRBV7-9,TRBD2
TGCGCCAGCAGCTCCCTAGCGGGTGTTAATCAAGAGACCCAGTACTTC,CASSSLAGVNQETQYF,TRBJ2-5,.,TRBV4-1,TRBD2
TGCAGCGTCCTCCTCGCCGGGACAACGCACACCATATATTTT,CSVLLAGTTHTIYF,TRBJ1-3,few,TRBV29-1,.
TGTGCCAGCCTTGAGCGGAGCTCCTACGAGCAGTACTTC,CASLERSSYEQYF,TRBJ2-7,.,TRBV5-6,.
TGTGCCAGCAGTTCGCTGACAGGGATAATTAACTATGGCTACACCTTC,CASSSLTGIINYGYTF,TRBJ1-2,few,TRBV27,TRBD1
TGTGCCAGCAGCGTCGCCGGGACTCCGGTTTCGCAGTACTTC,CASSVAGTPVSQYF,TRBJ2-7,few,TRBV11-2,.